This T cell receptor beta chain is from a study of shared clonotypes between healthy human individuals. Measured with immunoSEQ multiplex PCR; TCRdb has only the in-frame clones, and not every one. This table holds some 2 million clones, 95% found once. The receptor was derived from a man in his late teens or twenties in good health. Sample: naive CD4+ T cells sorted from blood. Stated subset: CD45RA+ positively selected.

In nucleotides, the CDR3 is TGTGCCAGCAGTGATTTAGGCAGGGGGTCCCCTGGAGCTTTCTTT. Translation gives CASSDLGRGSPGAFF. The chain has TRBV25-1 and TRBJ1-1, with 7 bases identical to TRBD1. The length of the CDR3 is 15 residues. J was trimmed by 10 bases and V by 3 bases; bases with no gene match: 14. In germline, CDR1 is MGHDK, CDR2 SYGVNS.